These T cell receptor beta chains were read from a single sample in a study of shared clonotypes between healthy human individuals. The table came from immunoSEQ multiplex PCR; TCRdb's copy has only in-frame clones and leaves some out. The sample includes 2 million to 2.5 million clones, roughly 95% of them seen just once. The source material was naive CD4+ T cells sorted from blood. These receptors were taken from a man in his late teens or twenties in good health. Both conserved end residues are part of each CDR3. A D gene is named only where the DNA matches it firmly. Rows may omit the clone size; those that give it use once, few, many or a size class.

V gene	J gene	D gene	clone size	CDR3 protein	CDR3 DNA
TRBV4-1	TRBJ2-1	TRBD2	once	CASSRLPPSGYSYNEQFF	TGCGCCAGCAGCCGTTTGCCCCCTAGCGGCTACTCCTACAATGAGCAGTTCTTC
TRBV4-1	TRBJ2-3	TRBD2	.	CASSQTPSGGAIDTQYF	TGCGCCAGCAGCCAAACCCCTAGCGGGGGGGCGATAGATACGCAGTATTTT
TRBV27	TRBJ2-1	TRBD1	.	CASNRQGAYNEQFF	TGTGCCAGCAATAGACAGGGGGCTTACAATGAGCAGTTCTTC
TRBV10-1	TRBJ2-2	.	.	CASSVSVGELFF	TGCGCCAGCAGTGTCTCAGTCGGGGAGCTGTTTTTT
TRBV6-1	TRBJ1-4	.	.	CASSEQPGANEKLFF	TGTGCCAGCAGTGAGCAACCGGGGGCTAATGAAAAACTGTTTTTT
TRBV6-5	TRBJ2-4	TRBD1	few	CASRGQGAKNIQYF	TGTGCCAGCAGGGGACAGGGGGCCAAAAACATTCAGTACTTC
TRBV2	TRBJ1-4	.	.	CASSEIWSEGLFF	TGTGCCAGCAGTGAAATTTGGTCAGAGGGACTGTTTTTT
TRBV10-3	TRBJ2-4	TRBD1	.	CAIGTGAPHIQYF	TGTGCCATCGGGACAGGGGCCCCCCACATTCAGTACTTC
TRBV14	TRBJ1-1	.	.	CASSQALEAFF	TGTGCCAGCAGCCAAGCTCTTGAAGCTTTCTTT
TRBV2	TRBJ2-1	.	.	CASRNDGSYNEQFF	TGTGCCAGCCGGAATGACGGCTCCTACAATGAGCAGTTCTTC
TRBV10-3	TRBJ1-4	TRBD1	.	CAIRDRQGANEKLFF	TGTGCCATCAGAGACCGACAGGGTGCTAATGAAAAACTGTTTTTT
TRBV7-9	TRBJ2-1	.	.	CASSSDRITYNEQFF	TGTGCCAGCAGCTCCGACAGAATCACCTACAATGAGCAGTTCTTC
TRBV7-9	TRBJ2-5	.	.	CASSLKGGGETQYF	TGTGCCAGCAGCCTCAAGGGAGGTGGGGAGACCCAGTACTTC
TRBV7-9	TRBJ1-1	TRBD1	.	CASSPGQGDTEAFF	TGTGCCAGCAGCCCGGGACAGGGGGACACTGAAGCTTTCTTT
TRBV19	TRBJ2-7	TRBD1	once	CASSPGQGRSEQYF	TGTGCCAGTAGTCCGGGACAGGGCCGGAGCGAGCAGTACTTC
TRBV20-1	TRBJ2-7	.	.	CSAIDKAEQYF	TGCAGTGCTATTGACAAGGCCGAGCAGTACTTC
TRBV4-3	TRBJ2-1	.	.	CASSQDRGGAYNEQFF	TGCGCCAGCAGCCAAGATCGGGGCGGAGCCTACAATGAGCAGTTCTTC
TRBV2	TRBJ2-5	.	.	CASYRDSGETQYF	TGTGCCAGTTACAGGGACAGCGGGGAGACCCAGTACTTC
TRBV7-9	TRBJ2-1	TRBD2	.	CASSLALAAHYNEQFF	TGTGCCAGCAGCTTAGCCCTAGCGGCACACTACAATGAGCAGTTCTTC
TRBV6-6	TRBJ1-4	.	.	CASRRSTAFNEKLFF	TGTGCCAGCAGACGTTCGACAGCCTTCAATGAAAAACTGTTTTTT
TRBV18	TRBJ1-5	.	.	CASSPPGGNQPQHF	TGTGCCAGCTCACCACCGGGGGGTAATCAGCCCCAGCATTTT
TRBV18	TRBJ1-2	.	once	CASSPTANYGYTF	TGTGCCAGCTCACCCACAGCGAACTATGGCTACACCTTC
TRBV7-7	TRBJ2-5	TRBD2	.	CASSLAGLGETQYF	TGTGCTAGCAGCTTAGCCGGACTAGGGGAGACCCAGTACTTC
TRBV27	TRBJ1-2	TRBD1	.	CASSSTGTYGYTF	TGTGCCAGCAGTTCGACAGGGACTTATGGCTACACCTTC
TRBV5-5	TRBJ1-6	.	once	CASSLEAGNRGSPLHF	TGTGCCAGCAGCTTGGAGGCTGGGAATCGAGGTTCACCCCTCCACTTT